This TCR beta chain was retrieved from a study of blood T cells in healthy people across ages. On this clonotype: This may stem from a read error, because a much larger clone lies one nucleotide away.

Germline lookup yields CDR1 SGHRS and CDR2 YFSETQ. The CDR3 is 14 amino acids. A sample-barcoded 5' primer and a J-beta primer mix were used in a second PCR of roughly 6 to 11 cycles. TCRdb reprocessed the 5' RACE reads via MiXCR and lists one record per CDR3 protein. The sample has around 500,000 distinct CDR3 sequences; about a quarter are singletons. Separately, the same data were catalogued under a study of T cells of mothers and their children.

V is TRBV5-1 and J is TRBJ2-5, with D possibly matching TRBD1 (6 bases). TRBJ2-7 matches the DNA end more closely, so the J call is doubtful. Material: blood. This clonotype was sampled from a boy aged 2-9 years in good health. The CDR3 DNA sequence: TGCGCCAGCAGCCCACCGGGACAATCCCACGAGCAGTACTTC. The encoded protein is CASSPPGQSHEQYF.